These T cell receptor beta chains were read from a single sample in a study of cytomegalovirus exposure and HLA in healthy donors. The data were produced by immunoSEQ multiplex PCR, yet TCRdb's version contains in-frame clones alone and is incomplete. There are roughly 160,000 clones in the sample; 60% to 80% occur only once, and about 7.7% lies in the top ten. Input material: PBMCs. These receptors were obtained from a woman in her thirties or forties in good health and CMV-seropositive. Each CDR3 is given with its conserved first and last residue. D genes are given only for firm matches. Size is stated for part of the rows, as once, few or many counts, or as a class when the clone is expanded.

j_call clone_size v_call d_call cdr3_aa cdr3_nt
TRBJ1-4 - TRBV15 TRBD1 CATSKNRGSNEKLFF TGTGCCACCAGCAAAAACAGGGGGAGTAATGAAAAACTGTTTTTT
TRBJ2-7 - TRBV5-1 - CASSLGAGYEQYF TGCGCCAGCAGTCTAGGGGCGGGGTACGAGCAGTACTTC
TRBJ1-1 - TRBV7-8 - CASSALVGSTEAFF TGTGCCAGCAGTGCCCTAGTCGGAAGCACTGAAGCTTTCTTT
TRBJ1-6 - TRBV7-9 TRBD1 CASSPGTAYNSPLHF TGTGCCAGCAGCCCGGGGACAGCATATAATTCACCCCTCCACTTT
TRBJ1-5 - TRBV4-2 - CASSPGTNNQPQHF TGTGCCAGCAGCCCCGGGACAAACAATCAGCCCCAGCATTTT
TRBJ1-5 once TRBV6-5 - CASSGMRGNQPQHF TGTGCCAGCAGTGGAATGAGGGGCAATCAGCCCCAGCATTTT
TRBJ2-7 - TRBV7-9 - CASSSTGTLNF TGTGCCAGCAGCTCCACCGGGACATTAAACTTC
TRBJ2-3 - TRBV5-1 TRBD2 CASSGGLAGGGDTQYF TGCGCCAGCAGCGGGGGACTAGCGGGAGGAGGAGATACGCAGTATTTT
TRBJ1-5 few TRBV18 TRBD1 CASSTGQGIHQPQHF TGTGCCAGCTCAACGGGACAGGGGATTCATCAGCCCCAGCATTTT
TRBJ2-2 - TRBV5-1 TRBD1 CASRGQGAYTGELFF TGCGCCAGCAGGGGACAGGGGGCCTACACCGGGGAGCTGTTTTTT
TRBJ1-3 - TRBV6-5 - CASSLGHRSGNTIYF TGTGCCAGCAGCCTGGGACACCGCTCTGGAAACACCATATATTTT
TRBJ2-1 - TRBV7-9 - CASSLVLGDNEQFF TGTGCCAGCAGCTTAGTTTTGGGCGACAATGAGCAGTTCTTC
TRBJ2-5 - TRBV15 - CATSRDVGPGILETQYF TGTGCCACCAGCAGAGATGTGGGGCCGGGTATTTTAGAGACCCAGTACTTC
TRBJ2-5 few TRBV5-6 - CASSLLRGQETQYF TGTGCCAGCAGCTTGCTAAGGGGCCAAGAGACCCAGTACTTC
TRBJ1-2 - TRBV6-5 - CASSRGRRETYGYTF TGTGCCAGCAGTAGAGGCCGTCGGGAAACTTATGGCTACACCTTC
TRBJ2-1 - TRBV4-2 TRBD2 CASSPSGLAFYNEQFF TGTGCCAGCAGCCCCTCGGGACTAGCCTTCTACAATGAGCAGTTCTTC
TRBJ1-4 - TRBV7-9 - CASSSSGLREKLFF TGTGCCAGCAGCTCTTCGGGACTTAGGGAAAAACTGTTTTTT
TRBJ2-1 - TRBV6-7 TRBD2 CASSYGREGLPNEQFF TGTGCCAGCAGTTATGGGCGGGAGGGCCTCCCCAATGAGCAGTTCTTC
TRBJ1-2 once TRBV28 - CASRRQDVYGYTF TGTGCCAGCAGGAGACAGGACGTCTATGGCTACACCTTC
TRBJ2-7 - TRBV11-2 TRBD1 CASSLNQGAYEQYF TGTGCCAGCAGCTTAAACCAGGGGGCCTACGAGCAGTACTTC
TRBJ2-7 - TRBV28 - CASSPPGFPYEQYF TGTGCCAGCAGTCCGCCGGGATTTCCCTACGAGCAGTACTTC
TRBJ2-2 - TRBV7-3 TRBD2 CASSLKAGVLGELFF TGTGCCAGCAGCTTAAAAGCGGGAGTTCTCGGGGAGCTGTTTTTT
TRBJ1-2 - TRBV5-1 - CANRRDYGYTF TGCGCCAACAGGCGGGACTATGGCTACACCTTC
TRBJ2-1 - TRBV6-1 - CASSEGLGGAYNEQFF TGTGCCAGCAGTGAAGGTCTAGGGGGAGCTTACAATGAGCAGTTCTTC
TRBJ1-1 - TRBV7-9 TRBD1 CASSKRTGENTEAFF TGTGCCAGCAGCAAAAGGACAGGGGAGAACACTGAAGCCTTCTTT
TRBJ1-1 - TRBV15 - CATSMGGVNTEAFF TGTGCCACCAGCATGGGCGGGGTGAACACTGAAGCTTTCTTT
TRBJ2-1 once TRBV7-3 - CASSLMGGGGYNEQFF TGTGCCAGCAGCTTAATGGGGGGAGGGGGATACAATGAGCAGTTCTTC
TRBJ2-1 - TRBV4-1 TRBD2 CASSQGTSGTYNEQFF TGCGCCAGCAGCCAAGGAACTAGCGGGACCTACAATGAGCAGTTCTTC
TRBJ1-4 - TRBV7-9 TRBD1 CASSSWDRGGEKLFF TGTGCCAGCAGCTCCTGGGACAGGGGGGGAGAAAAACTGTTTTTT
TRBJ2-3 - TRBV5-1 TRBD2 CASKTSGRGSTDTQYF TGCGCCAGCAAGACTAGCGGGAGGGGGAGCACAGATACGCAGTATTTT
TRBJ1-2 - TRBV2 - CASSRTTGTSGYTF TGTGCCAGCAGTCGAACCACAGGGACGTCTGGCTACACCTTC
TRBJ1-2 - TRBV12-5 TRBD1 CASGLVQTGTGVYGYTF TGTGCTAGTGGTTTGGTCCAAACCGGGACAGGGGTCTATGGCTACACCTTC
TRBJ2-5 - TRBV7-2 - CASSSIAGTQYF TGTGCCAGCAGCTCAATAGCTGGGACCCAGTACTTC
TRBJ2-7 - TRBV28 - CASSLEGAREQYF TGTGCCAGCAGTTTAGAGGGAGCGCGCGAGCAGTACTTC
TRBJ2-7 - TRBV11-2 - CASSLVARVHEQYF TGTGCCAGCAGCTTAGTTGCCAGGGTACATGAGCAGTACTTC
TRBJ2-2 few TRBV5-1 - CASSLDRNTGELFF TGCGCCAGCAGCCTCGACAGGAACACCGGGGAGCTGTTTTTT
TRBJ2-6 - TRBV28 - CASSFARAGANVLTF TGTGCCAGCAGTTTTGCCAGGGCTGGGGCCAACGTCCTGACTTTC
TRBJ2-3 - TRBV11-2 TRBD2 CASSDLAGDSTDTQYF TGTGCCAGCAGCGACCTAGCGGGAGATAGCACAGATACGCAGTATTTT
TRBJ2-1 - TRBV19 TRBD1 CASSIGQGGYNEQFF TGTGCCAGTAGTATAGGACAGGGCGGCTACAATGAGCAGTTCTTC
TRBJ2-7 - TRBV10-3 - CAISERDNSYEQYF TGTGCCATCAGTGAGCGGGACAACTCCTACGAGCAGTACTTC